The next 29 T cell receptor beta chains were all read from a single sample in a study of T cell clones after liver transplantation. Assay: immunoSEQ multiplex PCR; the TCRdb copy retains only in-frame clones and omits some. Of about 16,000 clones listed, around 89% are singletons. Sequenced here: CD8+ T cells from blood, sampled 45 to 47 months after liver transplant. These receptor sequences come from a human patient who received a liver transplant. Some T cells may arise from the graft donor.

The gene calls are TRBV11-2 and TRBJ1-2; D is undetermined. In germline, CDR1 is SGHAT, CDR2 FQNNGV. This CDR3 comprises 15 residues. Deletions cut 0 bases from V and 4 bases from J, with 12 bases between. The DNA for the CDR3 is TGTGCCAGCAGCTTAGAAAAGCGGGCTGGCTATGGCTACACCTTC. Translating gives CASSLEKRAGYGYTF.

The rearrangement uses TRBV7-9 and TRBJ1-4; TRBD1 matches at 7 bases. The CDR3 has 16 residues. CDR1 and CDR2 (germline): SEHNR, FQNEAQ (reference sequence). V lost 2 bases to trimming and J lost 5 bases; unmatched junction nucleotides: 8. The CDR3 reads CASSLTQGPPNEKLFF. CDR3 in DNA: TGTGCCAGCAGCTTAACACAGGGGCCACCGAATGAAAAACTGTTTTTT.

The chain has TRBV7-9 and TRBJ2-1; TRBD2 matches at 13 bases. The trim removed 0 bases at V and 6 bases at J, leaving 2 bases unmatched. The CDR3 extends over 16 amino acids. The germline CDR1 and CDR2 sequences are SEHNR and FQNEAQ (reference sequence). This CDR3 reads CASSLAGLAGPNEQFF. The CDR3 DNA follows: TGTGCCAGCAGCTTAGCGGGACTAGCGGGACCCAATGAGCAGTTCTTC. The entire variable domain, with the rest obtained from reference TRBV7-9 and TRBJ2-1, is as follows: DTGVSQNPRHKITKRGQNVTFRCDPISEHNRLYWYRQTLGQGPEFLTYFQNEAQLEKSRLLSDRFSAERPKGSFSTLEIQRTEQGDSAMYLCASSLAGLAGPNEQFFGPGTRLTVL.

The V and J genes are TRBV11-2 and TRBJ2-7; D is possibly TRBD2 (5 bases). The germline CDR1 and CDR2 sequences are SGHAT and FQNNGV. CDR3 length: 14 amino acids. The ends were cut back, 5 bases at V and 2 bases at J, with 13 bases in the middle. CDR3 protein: CASSPTDGTYEQYF. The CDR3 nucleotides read TGTGCCAGCAGCCCCACGGACGGGACCTACGAGCAGTACTTC.

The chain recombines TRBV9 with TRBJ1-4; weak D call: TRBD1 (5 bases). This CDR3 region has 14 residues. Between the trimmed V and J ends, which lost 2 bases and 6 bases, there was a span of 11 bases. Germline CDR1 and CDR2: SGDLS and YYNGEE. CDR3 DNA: TGTGCCAGCAGCGTTTGGGGAGGGGATGAAAAACTGTTTTTT. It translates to CASSVWGGDEKLFF.

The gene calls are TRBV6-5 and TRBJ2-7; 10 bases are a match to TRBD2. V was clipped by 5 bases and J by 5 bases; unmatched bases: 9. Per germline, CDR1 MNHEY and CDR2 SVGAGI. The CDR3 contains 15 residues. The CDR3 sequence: CASSRSGLASDEQYF. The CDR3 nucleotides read TGTGCCAGCAGTCGCTCGGGACTAGCGTCCGACGAGCAGTACTTC.

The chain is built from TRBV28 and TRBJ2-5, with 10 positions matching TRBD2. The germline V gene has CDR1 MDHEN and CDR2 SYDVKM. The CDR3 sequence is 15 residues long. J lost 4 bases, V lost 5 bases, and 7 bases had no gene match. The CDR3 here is CASSIGTSGIETQYF. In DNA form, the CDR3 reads TGTGCCAGCAGTATTGGAACTAGCGGGATAGAGACCCAGTACTTC. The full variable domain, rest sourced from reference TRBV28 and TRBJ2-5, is DVKVTQSSRYLVKRTGEKVFLECVQDMDHENMFWYRQDPGLGLRLIYFSYDVKMKEKGDIPEGYSVSREKKERFSLILESASTNQTSMYLCASSIGTSGIETQYFGPGTRLLVL.

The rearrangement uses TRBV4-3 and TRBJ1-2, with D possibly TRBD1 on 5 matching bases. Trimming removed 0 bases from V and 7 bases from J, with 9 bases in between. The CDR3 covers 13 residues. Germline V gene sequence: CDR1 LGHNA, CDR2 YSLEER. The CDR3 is CASSQDMGVGYTF. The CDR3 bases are TGCGCCAGCAGCCAAGATATGGGGGTTGGCTACACCTTC.

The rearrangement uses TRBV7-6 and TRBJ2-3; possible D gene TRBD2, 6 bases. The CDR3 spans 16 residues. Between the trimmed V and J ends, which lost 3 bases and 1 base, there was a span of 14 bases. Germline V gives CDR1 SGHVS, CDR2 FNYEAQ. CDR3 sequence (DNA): TGTGCCAGCAGCTTCGCGAGCGGGTTTGGCACAGATACGCAGTATTTT. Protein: CASSFASGFGTDTQYF.

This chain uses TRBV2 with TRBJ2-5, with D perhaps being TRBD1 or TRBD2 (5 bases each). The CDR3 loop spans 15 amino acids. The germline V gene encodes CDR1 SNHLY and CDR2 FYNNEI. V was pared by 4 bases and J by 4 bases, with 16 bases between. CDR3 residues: CASSAGTERPETQYF. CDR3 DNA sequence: TGTGCCAGCAGTGCCGGGACCGAGAGGCCAGAGACCCAGTACTTC.

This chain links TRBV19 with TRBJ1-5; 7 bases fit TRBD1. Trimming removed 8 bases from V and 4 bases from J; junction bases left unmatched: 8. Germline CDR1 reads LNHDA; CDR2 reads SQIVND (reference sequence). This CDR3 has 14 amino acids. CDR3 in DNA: TGTGCCAGTGAATACGCAGGGGGAAATCAGCCCCAGCATTTT. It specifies CASEYAGGNQPQHF.

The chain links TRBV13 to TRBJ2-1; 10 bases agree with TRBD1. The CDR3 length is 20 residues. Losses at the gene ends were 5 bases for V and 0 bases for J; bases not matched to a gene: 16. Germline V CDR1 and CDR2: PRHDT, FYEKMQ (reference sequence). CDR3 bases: TGTGCCAGCAGCCACTCCCTCGGGACAGGGGAAGCGAACTCCTACAATGAGCAGTTCTTC. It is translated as CASSHSLGTGEANSYNEQFF.

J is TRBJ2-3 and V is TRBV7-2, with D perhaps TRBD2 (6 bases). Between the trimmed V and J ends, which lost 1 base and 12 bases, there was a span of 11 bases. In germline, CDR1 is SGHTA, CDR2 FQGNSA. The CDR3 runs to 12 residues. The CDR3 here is CASSLVGGIQYF. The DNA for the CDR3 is TGTGCCAGCAGCTTAGTCGGCGGGATCCAGTATTTT.

CDR3 DNA sequence: TGTGCCAGCAGCGGTGACCGGGACAGGGAGTTCGAGCAGTACTTC. This translates into CASSGDRDREFEQYF. The chain recombines TRBV9 with TRBJ2-7; 9 nucleotides match TRBD1. This CDR3 is 15 amino acids long. V was clipped by 3 bases and J by 6 bases; unmatched bases: 10. Germline V gene lookup returns CDR1 SGDLS and CDR2 YYNGEE.

CDR3: CASSDINAEDQYF. CDR3 nucleotides: TGTGCCAGCAGTGATATAAACGCCGAGGACCAGTACTTC. This sequence joins TRBV25-1 and TRBJ2-5; D uncertain. The germline V gene has CDR1 MGHDK and CDR2 SYGVNS. There are 13 residues in the CDR3. Trimming shortened V by 3 bases and J by 10 bases, and 15 bases separated the two germline ends. Looking up the rest from reference TRBV25-1 and TRBJ2-5 gives the full variable domain: EADIYQTPRYLVIGTGKKITLECSQTMGHDKMYWYQQDPGMELHLIHYSYGVNSTEKGDLSSESTVSRIRTEHFPLTLESARPSHTSQYLCASSDINAEDQYFGPGTRLLVL.

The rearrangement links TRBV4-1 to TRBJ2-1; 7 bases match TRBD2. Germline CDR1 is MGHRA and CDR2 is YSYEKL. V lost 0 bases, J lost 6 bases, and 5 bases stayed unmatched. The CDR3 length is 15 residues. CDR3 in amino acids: CASSQDLGEGNEQFF. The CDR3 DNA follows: TGCGCCAGCAGCCAAGATCTGGGGGAGGGCAATGAGCAGTTCTTC.

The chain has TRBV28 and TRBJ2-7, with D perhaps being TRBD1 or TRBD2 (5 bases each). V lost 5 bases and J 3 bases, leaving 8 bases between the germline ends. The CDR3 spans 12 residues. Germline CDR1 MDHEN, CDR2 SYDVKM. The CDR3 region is CASSERGYEQYF. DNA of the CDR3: TGTGCCAGCAGTGAGAGGGGCTACGAGCAGTACTTC.

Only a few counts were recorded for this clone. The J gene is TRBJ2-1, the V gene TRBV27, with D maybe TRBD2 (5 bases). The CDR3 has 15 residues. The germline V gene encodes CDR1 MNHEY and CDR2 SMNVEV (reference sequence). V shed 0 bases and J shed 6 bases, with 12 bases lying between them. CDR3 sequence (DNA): TGTGCCAGCAGTTTATCCCACGGACTGGCCAATGAGCAGTTCTTC. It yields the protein CASSLSHGLANEQFF.

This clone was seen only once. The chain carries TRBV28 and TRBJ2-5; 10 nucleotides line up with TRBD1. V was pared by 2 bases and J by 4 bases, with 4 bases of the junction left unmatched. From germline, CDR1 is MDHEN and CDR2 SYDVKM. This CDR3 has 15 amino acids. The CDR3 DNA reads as TGTGCCAGCAGTTTAGCGGGACAGGGGCCAGAGACCCAGTACTTC. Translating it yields CASSLAGQGPETQYF.

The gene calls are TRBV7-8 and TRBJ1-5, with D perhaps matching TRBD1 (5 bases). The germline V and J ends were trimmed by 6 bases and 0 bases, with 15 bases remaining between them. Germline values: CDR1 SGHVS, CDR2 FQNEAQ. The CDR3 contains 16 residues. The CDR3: CASRPGTDDSNQPQHF. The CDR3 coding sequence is TGTGCCAGCAGGCCCGGGACGGATGATAGCAATCAGCCCCAGCATTTT.

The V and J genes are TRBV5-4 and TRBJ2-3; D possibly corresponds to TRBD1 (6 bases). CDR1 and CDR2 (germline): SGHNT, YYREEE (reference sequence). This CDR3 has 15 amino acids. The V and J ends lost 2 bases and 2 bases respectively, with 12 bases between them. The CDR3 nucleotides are TGTGCCAGCAGCTTTAAGGGACACATCACAGATACGCAGTATTTT. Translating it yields CASSFKGHITDTQYF. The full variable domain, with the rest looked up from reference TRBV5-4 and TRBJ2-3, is ETGVTQSPTHLIKTRGQQVTLRCSSQSGHNTVSWYQQALGQGPQFIFQYYREEENGRGNFPPRFSGLQFPNYSSELNVNALELDDSALYLCASSFKGHITDTQYFGPGTRLTVL.

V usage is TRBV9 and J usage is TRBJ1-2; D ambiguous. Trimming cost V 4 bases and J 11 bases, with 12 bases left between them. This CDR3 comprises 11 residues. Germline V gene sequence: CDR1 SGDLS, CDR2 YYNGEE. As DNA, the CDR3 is TGTGCCAGCAGCACGACGGCGGAATACACCTTC. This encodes CASSTTAEYTF.

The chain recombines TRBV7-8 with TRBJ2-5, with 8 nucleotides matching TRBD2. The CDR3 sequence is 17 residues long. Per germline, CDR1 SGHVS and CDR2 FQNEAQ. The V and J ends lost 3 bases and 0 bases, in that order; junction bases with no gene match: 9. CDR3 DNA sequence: TGTGCCAGCAGCTTCCCCCCCCGCGGGGGGTACCAAGAGACCCAGTACTTC. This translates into CASSFPPRGGYQETQYF.

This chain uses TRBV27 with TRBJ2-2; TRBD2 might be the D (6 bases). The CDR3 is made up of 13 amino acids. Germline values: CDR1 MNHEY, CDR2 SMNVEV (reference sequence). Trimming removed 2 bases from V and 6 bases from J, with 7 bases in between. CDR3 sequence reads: CASSLRGSGELFF. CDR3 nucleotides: TGTGCCAGCAGTTTACGGGGGTCCGGGGAGCTGTTTTTT.

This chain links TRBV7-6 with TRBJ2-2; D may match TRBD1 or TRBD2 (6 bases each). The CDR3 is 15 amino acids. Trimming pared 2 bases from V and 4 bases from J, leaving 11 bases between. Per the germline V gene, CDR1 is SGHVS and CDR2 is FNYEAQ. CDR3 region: CASSLRGASTGELFF. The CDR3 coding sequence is TGTGCCAGCAGCTTAAGGGGGGCAAGCACCGGGGAGCTGTTTTTT. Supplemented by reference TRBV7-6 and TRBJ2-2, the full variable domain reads GAGVSQSPRYKVTKRGQDVALRCDPISGHVSLYWYRQALGQGPEFLTYFNYEAQQDKSGLPNDRFSAERPEGSISTLTIQRTEQRDSAMYRCASSLRGASTGELFFGEGSRLTVL.

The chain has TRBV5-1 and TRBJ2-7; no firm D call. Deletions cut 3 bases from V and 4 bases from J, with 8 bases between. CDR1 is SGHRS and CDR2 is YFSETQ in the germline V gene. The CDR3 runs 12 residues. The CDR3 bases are TGCGCCAGCAGCTCGACCGAGTACGAGCAGTACTTC. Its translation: CASSSTEYEQYF.

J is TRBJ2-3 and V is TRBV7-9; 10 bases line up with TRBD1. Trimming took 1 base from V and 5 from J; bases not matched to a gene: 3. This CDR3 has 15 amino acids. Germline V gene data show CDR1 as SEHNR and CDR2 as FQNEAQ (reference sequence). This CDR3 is CASSLGQGALDTQYF. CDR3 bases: TGTGCCAGCAGCTTAGGACAGGGGGCCCTAGATACGCAGTATTTT.

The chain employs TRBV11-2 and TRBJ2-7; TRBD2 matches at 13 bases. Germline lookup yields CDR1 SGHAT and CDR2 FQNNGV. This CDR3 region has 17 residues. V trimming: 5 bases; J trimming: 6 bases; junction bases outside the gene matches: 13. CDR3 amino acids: CASSIGLAGALLSEQYF. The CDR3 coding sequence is TGTGCCAGCAGCATCGGACTAGCGGGAGCTCTTTTGAGCGAGCAGTACTTC.

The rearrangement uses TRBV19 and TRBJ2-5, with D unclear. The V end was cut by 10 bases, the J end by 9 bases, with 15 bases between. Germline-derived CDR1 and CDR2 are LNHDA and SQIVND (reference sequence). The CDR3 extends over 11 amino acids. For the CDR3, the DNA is TGTGCCACCGGGCCCGAGGAATCCCAGTACTTC. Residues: CATGPEESQYF.